Only one count was recorded for the clone carrying this T cell receptor (beta chain). A junction end diverges from the germline sequence, so it may reflect a read error. The source of the sample is a study of CD8+CD57+ T cells in acquired aplastic anemia. Study summary: Sorted CD4+ and CD8+ cells gave a mean 3.2 ug DNA, range about 0.19 to 27.4 ug.

The germline CDR1 and CDR2 sequences are LNHDA and SQIVND (reference sequence). This CDR3 region has 11 residues. Patients sequenced had flow cytometry evidence of CD8+CD57+ cell expansion. Each of the patients presented with severe acquired aplastic anemia. Profiles of TCR beta VDJ and CDR3 were generated from a genomic DNA template. TCRdb analysed the reads with MiXCR anew, one entry per CDR3 protein. Counted here are about 98,000 distinct CDR3 sequences, about 63% occurring once; the ten biggest clones make up more than 55%. V gene TRBV19 combines with J gene TRBJ1-1, with unresolved D. This receptor was taken from a human donor with aplastic anemia. Sequencing was done on a sample of sorted CD4+, CD8+, or CD8+CD57+ T cells (not recorded which) from PBMCs. CDR3: CASTANADAFF. The CDR3 region has the DNA TGTGCCTCAACGGCGAACGCTGACGCTTTCTTT.